A selection of T cell receptor beta chains follows, all from one sample in a study of cytomegalovirus exposure and HLA in healthy donors. Generated by immunoSEQ multiplex PCR, the TCRdb table keeps only in-frame clones and is missing some. The sample has approximately 82,000 clones; roughly a tenth are singletons. What was sequenced was PBMCs. The source is a man in his fifties or sixties in good health and CMV-seropositive. Each CDR3 is given with its conserved first and last residue. D genes are given only for firm matches. Size tells how often a clone was seen (once, few, many) or the class of an expanded clone, and some rows leave it out.

>NA|TRBV4-1|14|TRBJ2-5|NA
CARSQEPIQQAQYF
TGCGCCCGCAGCCAAGAGCCGATCCAGCAGGCCCAGTACTTC
>TRBD2|TRBV6-1|18|TRBJ2-6|few
CASSEQRAGSLGANVLTF
TGTGCCAGCAGTGAACAGCGAGCGGGGTCGCTAGGGGCCAACGTCCTGACTTTC
>NA|TRBV28|13|TRBJ2-5|NA
CASSFWGRETQYF
TGTGCCAGCAGTTTCTGGGGGAGGGAGACCCAGTACTTC
>NA|TRBV19|13|TRBJ1-6|NA
CASSDSNGSPLHF
TGTGCCAGTAGTGACAGTAATGGGTCACCCCTCCACTTT
>NA|TRBV11-3|12|TRBJ2-5|few
CASSLGRETQYF
TGTGCCAGCAGCTTAGGGAGAGAGACCCAGTACTTC
>NA|TRBV29-1|11|TRBJ2-2|few
CSAADTGELFF
TGCAGCGCGGCGGACACCGGGGAGCTGTTTTTT
>NA|TRBV5-5|13|TRBJ1-2|NA
CASSAQAAYGYTF
TGTGCCAGCAGCGCGCAGGCAGCTTATGGCTACACCTTC
>TRBD1|TRBV28|16|TRBJ1-6|few
CASSLTGWSYNSPLHF
TGTGCCAGCAGTCTGACAGGGTGGTCCTATAATTCACCCCTCCACTTT
>NA|TRBV28|14|TRBJ1-1|few
CASSYSGVNTEAFF
TGTGCCAGCAGTTATAGCGGTGTGAACACTGAAGCTTTCTTT
>TRBD2|TRBV9|13|TRBJ2-5|few
CASSKTSVETQYF
TGTGCCAGCAGCAAGACTAGCGTCGAGACCCAGTACTTC
>NA|TRBV19|14|TRBJ2-4|few
CASSIDSGGNIQYF
TGTGCCAGTAGTATAGATTCCGGGGGTAACATTCAGTACTTC
>NA|TRBV25-1|14|TRBJ1-6|NA
CASTPHDNISPLHF
TGTGCCAGCACCCCACACGATAATATTTCACCCCTCCACTTT
>NA|TRBV5-1|19|TRBJ2-5|few
CASSQPAAPLKVPGETQYF
TGCGCCAGCAGCCAACCTGCTGCCCCGCTAAAGGTCCCAGGAGAGACCCAGTACTTC
>NA|TRBV6-5|15|TRBJ1-1|few
CASTKVGGKNTEAFF
TGTGCCAGCACCAAGGTGGGGGGGAAGAACACTGAAGCTTTCTTT
>NA|TRBV19|12|TRBJ2-3|few
CASSTNTDTQYF
TGTGCCAGTAGTACCAACACAGATACGCAGTATTTT
>TRBD1|TRBV5-4|14|TRBJ1-2|NA
CASSSTGGIYGYTF
TGTGCCAGCAGCTCAACAGGGGGTATCTATGGCTACACCTTC
>NA|TRBV5-8|17|TRBJ1-6|few
CASGDLWALPGNSPLHF
TGTGCCAGCGGGGACTTATGGGCTCTGCCGGGGAATTCACCCCTCCACTTT
>NA|TRBV25-1|14|TRBJ2-5|NA
CASISGQGHQEQYF
TGTGCCAGCATCTCCGGGCAGGGACATCAAGAGCAGTACTTC
>NA|TRBV6-5|15|TRBJ1-1|many
CASRFLQGLNTEAFF
TGTGCCAGCAGATTTCTTCAGGGGCTGAACACTGAAGCTTTCTTT
>NA|TRBV5-5|13|TRBJ1-1|few
CASSFDWNTEAFF
TGTGCCAGCAGCTTCGACTGGAACACTGAAGCTTTCTTT
>TRBD1|TRBV5-4|13|TRBJ2-3|NA
CASMDRVEDTQYF
TGTGCCAGCATGGACAGGGTGGAAGATACGCAGTATTTT
>TRBD1|TRBV2|14|TRBJ1-1|NA
CASSYDRGRTEAFF
TGTGCCAGCAGCTACGACAGGGGGAGAACTGAAGCTTTCTTT
>NA|TRBV28|13|TRBJ1-4|few
CASSPGYNEKLFF
TGTGCCAGCAGTCCGGGGTATAATGAAAAACTGTTTTTT
>TRBD1|TRBV6-5|13|TRBJ1-2|NA
CASRGTGSYGYTF
TGTGCCAGCAGGGGGACAGGGAGCTATGGCTACACCTTC
>NA|TRBV19|16|TRBJ2-6|few
CASSLGSASGANVLTF
TGTGCCAGTAGTCTGGGGAGTGCCTCTGGGGCCAACGTCCTGACTTTC
>NA|TRBV6-5|15|TRBJ1-5|NA
CASSSQGHSYQPQHF
TGTGCCAGCAGTAGCCAGGGACATTCGTACCAGCCCCAGCATTTT
>TRBD1|TRBV28|16|TRBJ2-5|few
CASSLRQGATQETQYF
TGTGCCAGCAGTCTCCGACAGGGGGCGACCCAAGAGACCCAGTACTTC
>NA|TRBV5-1|13|TRBJ2-3|few
CASSLPTPNTQYF
TGCGCCAGCAGCTTACCCACACCGAATACGCAGTATTTT
>TRBD2|TRBV5-6|16|TRBJ2-3|few
CASSFPGLAITDTQYF
TGTGCCAGCAGCTTCCCGGGACTAGCAATCACAGATACGCAGTATTTT
>TRBD2|TRBV18|16|TRBJ2-2|few
CASSPIAGADTGELFF
TGTGCCAGCTCACCGATAGCGGGAGCGGACACCGGGGAGCTGTTTTTT
>TRBD1|TRBV11-2|12|TRBJ1-1|few
CASSLRDSEAFF
TGTGCCAGCAGCCTCCGGGACAGTGAAGCTTTCTTT
>NA|TRBV6-5|15|TRBJ1-2|few
CASSYSVAGDYGYTF
TGTGCCAGCAGTTACTCGGTCGCAGGGGACTATGGCTACACCTTC
>NA|TRBV6-5|15|TRBJ1-1|NA
CASITRGKMNTEAFF
TGTGCCAGCATTACCAGGGGAAAAATGAACACTGAAGCTTTCTTT
>TRBD2|TRBV11-3|15|TRBJ2-1|few
CASSSPGLADNEQFF
TGTGCCAGCAGCTCTCCGGGACTAGCGGACAATGAGCAGTTCTTC